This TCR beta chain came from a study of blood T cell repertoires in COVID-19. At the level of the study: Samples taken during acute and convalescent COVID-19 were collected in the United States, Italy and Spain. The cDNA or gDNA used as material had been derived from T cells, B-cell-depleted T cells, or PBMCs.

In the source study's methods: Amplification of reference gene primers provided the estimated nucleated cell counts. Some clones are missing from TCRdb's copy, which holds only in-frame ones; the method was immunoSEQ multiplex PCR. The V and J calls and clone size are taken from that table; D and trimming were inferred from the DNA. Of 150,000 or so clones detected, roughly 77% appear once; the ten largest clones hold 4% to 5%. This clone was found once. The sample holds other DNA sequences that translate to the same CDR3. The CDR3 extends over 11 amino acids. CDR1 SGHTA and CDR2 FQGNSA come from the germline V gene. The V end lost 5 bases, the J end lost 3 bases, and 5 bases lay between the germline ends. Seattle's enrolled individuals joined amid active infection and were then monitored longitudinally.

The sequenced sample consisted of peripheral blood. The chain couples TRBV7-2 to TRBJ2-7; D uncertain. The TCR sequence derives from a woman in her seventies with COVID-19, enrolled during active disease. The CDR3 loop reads CASSTYYEQYF. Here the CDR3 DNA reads TGTGCCAGCAGCACATACTACGAGCAGTACTTC.